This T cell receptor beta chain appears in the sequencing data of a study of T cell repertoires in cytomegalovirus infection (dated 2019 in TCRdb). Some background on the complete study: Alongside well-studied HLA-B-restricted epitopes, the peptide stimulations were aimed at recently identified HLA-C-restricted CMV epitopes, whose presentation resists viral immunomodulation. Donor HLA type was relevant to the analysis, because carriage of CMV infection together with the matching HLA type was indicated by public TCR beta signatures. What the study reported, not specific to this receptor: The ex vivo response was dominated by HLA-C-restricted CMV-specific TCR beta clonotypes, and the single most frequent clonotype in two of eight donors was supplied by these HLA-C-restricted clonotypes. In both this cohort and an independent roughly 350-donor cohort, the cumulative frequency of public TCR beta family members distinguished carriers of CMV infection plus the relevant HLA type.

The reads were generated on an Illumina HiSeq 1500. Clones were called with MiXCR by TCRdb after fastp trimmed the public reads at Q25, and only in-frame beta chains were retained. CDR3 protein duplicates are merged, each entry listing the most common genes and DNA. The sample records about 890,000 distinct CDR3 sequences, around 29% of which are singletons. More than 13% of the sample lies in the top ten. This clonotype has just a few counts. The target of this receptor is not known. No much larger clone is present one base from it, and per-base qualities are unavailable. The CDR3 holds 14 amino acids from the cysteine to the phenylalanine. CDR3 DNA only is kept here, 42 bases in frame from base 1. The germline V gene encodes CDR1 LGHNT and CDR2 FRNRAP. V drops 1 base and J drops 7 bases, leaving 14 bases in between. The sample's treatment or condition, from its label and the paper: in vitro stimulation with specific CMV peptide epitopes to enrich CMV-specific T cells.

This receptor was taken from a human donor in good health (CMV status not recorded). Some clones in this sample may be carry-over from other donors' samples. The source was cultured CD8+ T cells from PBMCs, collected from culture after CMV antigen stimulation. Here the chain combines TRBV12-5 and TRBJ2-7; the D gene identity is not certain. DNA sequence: TGTGCTAGTGGTTTGGACCGATTCTTCAGGGAGCAGTACTTC. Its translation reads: CASGLDRFFREQYF.